This T cell receptor beta chain originates from a study of monozygotic twins with inflammatory bowel disease (dated by TCRdb to the late 2010s). Concerning the study at large: The full study comprised 30 or so monozygotic twin pairs: nine German pairs (four IBD-concordant, five IBD-discordant) and 19 IBD-discordant Danish pairs. Disease-associated traits were sought mainly through comparisons between IBD patients and their genetically identical healthy co-twins within discordant pairs. Each individual had, on average, about 151 000 unique TCRalpha sequences and 181 000 unique TCRbeta sequences available for analysis. Results and caveats for the whole study, not just this receptor: Repertoire similarity did not differ between concordant and discordant twins, which could be due to limited statistical power. No single strong signal or clonotype linked to IBD turned up in the results, so the idea that one exists was not supported. Because patients received different immunosuppressive treatments, the repertoires may have picked up extra background noise and variability between individuals. The analysis was unable to tell apart different T cell subtypes. IBD patients had lower TCRbeta repertoire diversity, measured by the inverse Simpson index, than their healthy co-twins. Fewer clonotypes were shared with other individuals by IBD patients than by healthy twins, most markedly in patients showing signs of disease activity.

Points on this clonotype: The antigen it recognizes is unknown.

From each donor, a roughly 2.6 ml peripheral blood sample was collected into PAXgene tubes and stored at -80 degrees C. Without any T cell sorting, total RNA was extracted from whole blood using the PAXgene blood miRNA kit on an automated QIAcube. Peripheral blood from monozygotic twin pairs who were concordant or discordant for inflammatory bowel disease underwent deep TCRalpha and TCRbeta repertoire profiling using unique molecular barcoding. Smoking habits were recorded for all twin pairs, and individuals were classified as current, former or never smokers. The library was prepared using 5' RACE. The input for every TCR library was 3,500 to 4,000 ng of total RNA. For each sample, cDNA synthesis with SMARTScribe reverse transcriptase was split into eight separate reactions. Unique molecular identifiers containing a 6-nucleotide sample barcode were introduced through template switching during cDNA synthesis. Amplification of TCRalpha and TCRbeta cDNA involved two nested PCRs of about 15 and 9 cycles, and each PCR was followed by bead purification. Before amplification, the cDNA was treated with uracil DNA-glycosylase and purified using the QIAquick PCR purification kit. The second PCR was the step at which Illumina TruSeq-compatible adapters and sample-specific barcodes were added. Library quality and concentration were assessed using TapeStation and Qubit, and approximately 5 ng of each library was pooled. The pooled libraries were sequenced with 2 x 100 bp reads and custom sequencing primers on an Illumina HiSeq2500 single-index Rapid Run. The study's processing was this. MiGEC version 1.2.6 was used for UMI-based consensus assembly, which corrected PCR and sequencing errors. MiXCR version 2.1.1 handled V(D)J alignment, clonotype assembly and CDR3 extraction. Normalisation of gene usage, clonotype sharing and MAIT/NKT TCR abundance was achieved by analysing the top 1000, 10 000 and 20 000 clonotypes per sample. After downsampling to 27 000 UMIs, diversity was calculated as the inverse Simpson index using the vegan R package. Statistical testing used paired Mann-Whitney U tests on the discordant twin pairs and applied Benjamini-Hochberg correction for multiple testing. The reads went through TCRdb reprocessing, and each CDR3 protein sequence gets one entry with no DNA. The V and J calls here are based on TCRdb, not the publication. The table for this sample shows roughly 120,000 distinct CDR3 sequences. The ten most abundant clones make up roughly an eighth of the sample.

The cysteine opens and the phenylalanine closes a CDR3 of 15 amino acids. There is no recorded DNA. The germline V gene provides CDR1 SGHAT and CDR2 FQNNGV. The sequencing sample was made of blood. The origin of this receptor is a human donor with ulcerative colitis or Crohn's disease, or a healthy co-twin of an affected twin (not recorded which). The V and J segments used are TRBV11-2 and TRBJ2-3; TCRdb indicates TRBD1, and absent DNA this call remains unverified. The CDR3 reads CASSPRTGEVDTQYF.